These 23 T cell receptor beta chains came from one sample sequenced in a study of vaccination and CD4 T cells after COVID-19. The Oncomine TCR Beta short-read assay was applied to DNA of cultured CD4+ T cells. TCRdb called the PCR reads again in MiXCR, with one record for every CDR3 protein. This repertoire shows about 15,000 distinct CDR3 sequences, around 70% found once; its top ten account for around 15%. These receptors lack a known antigen. Described treatment: roughly nine-day PBMC culture with coronavirus spike peptide pools or control peptides (ViraFEST assay). Material for sequencing was CD4+ T cells from blood, cultured in vitro. The receptors stem from a human donor who had recovered from COVID-19.

This clonotype was detected a few times. V usage is TRBV20-1 and J usage is TRBJ2-3; D ambiguous. The CDR3 extends over 11 amino acids. From germline, CDR1 is DFQATT and CDR2 SNEGSKA (reference sequence). V lost 2 bases to trimming and J lost 3 bases, with 3 bases between them. Here the CDR3 reads CSARRTDTQYF. CDR3 sequence (DNA): TGCAGTGCTAGAAGGACAGATACGCAGTATTTT.

The chain joins TRBV15 to TRBJ1-6, with TRBD1 matching 8 bases. After removal of 4 bases from V and 7 bases from J, the junction contained 3 bases not matched to a gene. Germline-derived CDR1 and CDR2 are LNHNV and YYDKDF (reference sequence). CDR3 length equals 14 residues. CDR3 coding DNA: TGTGCCACCAGCAAGACAGGGGAGAATTCACCCCTCCACTTT. Its protein is CATSKTGENSPLHF. The full variable domain, rest sourced from reference TRBV15 and TRBJ1-6, is DAMVIQNPRYQVTQFGKPVTLSCSQTLNHNVMYWYQQKSSQAPKLLFHYYDKDFNNEADTPDNFQSRRPNTSFCFLDIRSPGLGDTAMYLCATSKTGENSPLHFGNGTRLTVT.

The chain combines TRBV10-3 with TRBJ2-3, with D uncertain. In germline, CDR1 is ENHRY, CDR2 SYGVKD. This CDR3 is 15 amino acids long. V was clipped by 11 bases and J by 3 bases, with 21 bases between them. The CDR3 spells CALHRVTLRTDTQYF. The CDR3 nucleotides read TGTGCCCTCCATAGGGTAACGTTGAGGACAGATACGCAGTATTTT.

Here the CDR3 reads CASSYSGTGNQPQHF. The CDR3 DNA follows: TGTGCCAGCAGTTACTCAGGGACAGGCAATCAGCCCCAGCATTTT. The rearrangement uses TRBV6-5 and TRBJ1-5; 7 bases agree with TRBD1. Per the germline V gene, CDR1 is MNHEY and CDR2 is SVGAGI. This CDR3 has 15 amino acids. The J segment lost 2 bases and the V segment lost 0 bases, leaving 1 base of the junction unmatched.

The gene calls are TRBV7-9 and TRBJ1-6; 7 bases fit TRBD1. The CDR3 extends over 14 amino acids. Trimming at V came to 4 bases and at J to 6 bases, leaving 3 bases not matched to a gene. In germline, CDR1 is SEHNR, CDR2 FQNEAQ (reference sequence). CDR3 in amino acids: CASSSQGTNSPLHF. CDR3 nucleotide sequence: TGTGCCAGCAGCTCACAGGGGACTAATTCACCCCTCCACTTT.

The chain combines TRBV6-2 or TRBV6-3 with TRBJ1-2; tentative D call: TRBD1 (6 bases). The CDR3 covers 15 residues. Per germline, CDR1 MNHEY and CDR2 SVGEGT. V was clipped by 2 bases and J by 4 bases, with 14 bases between them. The DNA of the CDR3 is TGTGCCAGCAGTTACGGACAGTCATCTGTCTATGGCTACACCTTC. Its translation: CASSYGQSSVYGYTF.

The chain couples TRBV24-1 to TRBJ1-2, with D perhaps matching TRBD1 (5 bases). The V gene lost 2 bases and the J gene lost 6 bases, with 21 bases spanning the gap. CDR1 and CDR2 from the germline V gene are KGHDR and SFDVKD. The CDR3 spans 17 residues. The DNA of the CDR3 is TGTGCCACCAGTGATTCCCTGGGCGGTTACGGACATAATGGCTACACCTTC. The encoded protein is CATSDSLGGYGHNGYTF.

CDR3 protein: CASSPWTGTYEQYF. The CDR3 DNA follows: TGTGCCAGCAGCCCATGGACAGGCACCTACGAGCAGTACTTC. The chain is built from TRBV7-7 and TRBJ2-7; TRBD1 agrees at 7 bases. This CDR3 contains 14 residues. V dropped 5 bases and J dropped 2; count of bases not matched to a gene: 6. Germline CDR1 is SSHAT and CDR2 is FNYEAQ (reference sequence).

The rearrangement uses TRBV28 and TRBJ2-5; D remains ambiguous. V was trimmed by 7 bases and J by 2 bases, leaving 8 bases between them. The CDR3 sequence is 12 residues long. CDR1 is MDHEN, CDR2 SYDVKM, per germline. The CDR3 nucleotides read TGTGCCAGCAAATTCAGGCAAGAGACCCAGTACTTC. Its protein product is CASKFRQETQYF. Full variable domain (missing parts from reference TRBV28 and TRBJ2-5): DVKVTQSSRYLVKRTGEKVFLECVQDMDHENMFWYRQDPGLGLRLIYFSYDVKMKEKGDIPEGYSVSREKKERFSLILESASTNQTSMYLCASKFRQETQYFGPGTRLLVL.

J is TRBJ1-5 and V is TRBV19, with 10 bases identical to TRBD1. V was clipped by 4 bases and J by 3 bases; unmatched bases: 6. The CDR3 runs 16 residues. Per germline, CDR1 LNHDA and CDR2 SQIVND (reference sequence). CDR3 in amino acids: CASSTRTGGNNQPQHF. The CDR3 nucleotides are TGTGCCAGTAGTACTCGGACAGGGGGGAACAATCAGCCCCAGCATTTT.

The V call is TRBV7-2, the J call TRBJ2-3, with a possible D match to TRBD1 (6 bases). In germline, CDR1 is SGHTA, CDR2 FQGNSA. V gave up 7 bases and J gave up 6 bases, with 20 bases separating them. This CDR3 has 15 amino acids. This CDR3 is CASTPGQGRGDTQYF. The CDR3 nucleotides read TGTGCCAGCACCCCAGGCCAGGGGAGAGGGGATACGCAGTATTTT.

This clonotype was counted once. The V call is TRBV11-3, the J call TRBJ2-3; the match to TRBD1 covers 7 bases. V was pared by 6 bases and J by 2 bases, with 8 bases of the junction left unmatched. The CDR3 loop spans 15 amino acids. Per the germline V gene, CDR1 is SGHNT and CDR2 is YENEEA. The CDR3 is CASSGTGTVTDTQYF. The CDR3 DNA reads as TGTGCCAGCAGTGGGACCGGGACAGTCACAGATACGCAGTATTTT.

The chain links TRBV7-9 to TRBJ2-5; D possibly uses TRBD1 or TRBD2 (7 bases each). Between the trimmed V and J ends, which lost 5 bases and 4 bases, there was a span of 20 bases. The CDR3 is 16 amino acids. Germline CDR1 reads SEHNR; CDR2 reads FQNEAQ (reference sequence). CDR3 region: CASSPGDREGGETQYF. DNA for the CDR3: TGTGCCAGCAGCCCCGGTGACAGGGAGGGGGGAGAGACCCAGTACTTC.

This clonotype was detected only a few times. In DNA form, the CDR3 reads TGTGCCAGCAGACCAAGACTAGCTGGGACCTACGAGCAGTACTTC. Residues: CASRPRLAGTYEQYF. V is TRBV6-1 and J is TRBJ2-7, with 7 nucleotides matching TRBD2. The V and J ends lost 6 bases and 2 bases, in that order; junction bases with no gene match: 10. There are 15 residues in the CDR3. Germline V gene lookup returns CDR1 MNHNS and CDR2 SASEGT.

The genes are TRBV27 and TRBJ1-2, with D possibly being TRBD1 (5 bases). Looked up from germline, CDR1 is MNHEY and CDR2 is SMNVEV (reference sequence). V shed 3 bases and J shed 2 bases, with 13 bases lying between them. This CDR3 spans 15 amino acids. In DNA form, the CDR3 reads TGTGCCAGCAGTTTCTACGGGCGGGACAACTATGGCTACACCTTC. This encodes CASSFYGRDNYGYTF.

The rearrangement uses TRBV20-1 and TRBJ1-5; no clear D. Germline CDR1 DFQATT, CDR2 SNEGSKA (reference sequence). Trimming left V 1 base short and J 0 bases short, with 13 bases between. CDR3 size: 16 residues. This CDR3 is CSARVRGFVSNQPQHF. CDR3 in DNA: TGCAGTGCTAGAGTCCGAGGGTTCGTTAGCAATCAGCCCCAGCATTTT.

V gene TRBV12-3 or TRBV12-4 combines with J gene TRBJ1-5; D is undetermined. Trimming cost V 3 bases and J 1 base, with 4 bases left between them. The CDR3 extends over 13 amino acids. The CDR3 loop is CASSLDSNQPQHF. For the CDR3, the DNA is TGTGCCAGCAGTTTGGACAGCAATCAGCCCCAGCATTTT.

CDR3 in amino acids: CASRRELNTEAFF. The CDR3 DNA follows: TGTGCCAGCAGGCGAGAACTGAACACTGAAGCTTTCTTT. The rearrangement uses TRBV7-2 and TRBJ1-1; D remains ambiguous. Trimming took 6 bases from V and 0 from J, leaving 8 bases between them. This CDR3 is built from 13 residues. From germline, CDR1 is SGHTA and CDR2 FQGNSA.

The chain couples TRBV20-1 to TRBJ1-1; 7 nucleotides line up with TRBD1. The CDR3 is 14 amino acids. V lost 2 bases to trimming and J lost 10 bases; unmatched junction nucleotides: 13. Germline CDR1 DFQATT, CDR2 SNEGSKA (reference sequence). The DNA for the CDR3 is TGCAGTGCTAGACCCACCCCAGGGGGGCGAGGAGCTTTCTTT. Amino acid sequence: CSARPTPGGRGAFF.

This clonotype has a single count. V usage is TRBV27 and J usage is TRBJ2-4; 9 nucleotides align to TRBD1. The V segment lost 8 bases and the J segment 7 bases; nucleotides outside the gene matches: 12. CDR3 length: 15 amino acids. Germline assignment: CDR1 MNHEY and CDR2 SMNVEV (reference sequence). The DNA of the CDR3 is TGTGCCAGCCGGGATTTGGGACAGGGAAAGAACATTCAGTACTTC. Translated, it gives CASRDLGQGKNIQYF.

The gene calls are TRBV24-1 and TRBJ1-5; D remains unclear. The CDR3 runs to 15 residues. Germline CDR1 reads KGHDR; CDR2 reads SFDVKD. V was shortened by 4 bases and J by 2 bases, with 11 bases between the two germline ends. CDR3 residues: CATSDRTRGNQPQHF. CDR3 DNA: TGTGCCACCAGTGACCGAACAAGGGGCAATCAGCCCCAGCATTTT.

The chain employs TRBV25-1 and TRBJ1-6; no clear D. Germline CDR1 and CDR2: MGHDK and SYGVNS. The CDR3 totals 14 residues. The germline V and J ends were trimmed by 8 bases and 7 bases, with 15 bases remaining between them. CDR3 region: CASGGLEENSPLHF. The DNA for the CDR3 is TGTGCCAGCGGAGGACTGGAGGAGAATTCACCCCTCCACTTT.

The rearrangement uses TRBV30 and TRBJ1-1; D is perhaps TRBD1 (5 bases). In germline, CDR1 is GTSNPN, CDR2 SVGIG (reference sequence). The germline V and J ends were trimmed by 1 base and 6 bases, with 15 bases remaining between them. CDR3 size: 14 residues. CDR3 residues: CAWSGGTSWAEAFF. CDR3 in DNA: TGTGCCTGGAGTGGGGGGACGTCTTGGGCTGAAGCTTTCTTT.